Below are 31 T cell receptor beta chains sequenced from a single sample in a study of yellow fever vaccine responses in identical twins. Each CDR3 protein is one row after TCRdb ran MiXCR on the RT-PCR reads. Found here are 20,000 or so distinct CDR3 sequences, roughly 78% of them singletons; the top ten hold about 2.7%. Sequenced here: T cells from blood (PBMCs), unsorted or a sorted subset (not recorded which), sampled before or after yellow fever vaccination (not recorded which). The source of these receptors is a woman aged 18-35 years who received the yellow fever vaccine.

The chain combines TRBV19 with TRBJ1-5, with TRBD1 as a possible D gene (5 bases). The CDR3 runs 13 residues. CDR1 is LNHDA and CDR2 is SQIVND in the germline V gene (reference sequence). Trimming pared 6 bases from V and 7 bases from J, leaving 13 bases between. CDR3 coding DNA: TGTGCCAGTAGCCCCAATGGGGGGCAGCCCCAGCATTTT. Protein: CASSPNGGQPQHF.

This chain links TRBV28 with TRBJ2-2; 7 bases map to TRBD1. CDR3 length equals 13 residues. Unmatched junction bases numbered 3, after V lost 6 bases and J lost 5 bases. Germline V CDR1 and CDR2: MDHEN, SYDVKM. CDR3 DNA sequence: TGTGCCAGCAGGACAGGGTCTACCGGGGAGCTGTTTTTT. Translated, it gives CASRTGSTGELFF.

The chain links TRBV18 to TRBJ1-1; D might be TRBD1 (6 bases). From germline, CDR1 is KGHSH and CDR2 LQKENI. V was cut by 5 bases and J by 3 bases, with 13 bases left in between. The CDR3 totals 14 residues. This chain's CDR3 is CASSGLQGHTEAFF. The CDR3 bases are TGTGCCAGCTCAGGTCTACAGGGTCACACTGAAGCTTTCTTT.

This chain uses TRBV20-1 with TRBJ2-1; no firm D call. This CDR3 is built from 11 residues. Germline values: CDR1 DFQATT, CDR2 SNEGSKA (reference sequence). Trimming pared 3 bases from V and 7 bases from J, leaving 7 bases between. The CDR3 loop reads CSARLVNEQFF. The CDR3 DNA reads as TGCAGTGCTAGGTTGGTGAATGAGCAGTTCTTC.

The CDR3 region has the DNA TGCGCCAGCAGCCAAGAGACTAGCGGGAGTTTTAATGAGCAGTTCTTC. Protein: CASSQETSGSFNEQFF. The V call is TRBV4-1, the J call TRBJ2-1, with 12 bases matching TRBD2. Unmatched junction bases numbered 4, after V lost 0 bases and J lost 7 bases. Germline V gene lookup returns CDR1 MGHRA and CDR2 YSYEKL. This CDR3 region has 16 residues.

This chain links TRBV3-1 with TRBJ2-1; 10 bases match TRBD1. CDR1 is LGHDT and CDR2 is YNNKEL in the germline V gene (reference sequence). The CDR3 covers 15 residues. The V and J ends lost 1 base and 6 bases, in that order; junction bases with no gene match: 3. The DNA for the CDR3 is TGTGCCAGCAGCCAAGGACAGGGGGCCCCCAATGAGCAGTTCTTC. Translated, it gives CASSQGQGAPNEQFF.

The chain employs TRBV12-3 or TRBV12-4 and TRBJ2-7, with 11 bases that match TRBD1. The CDR3 length is 14 residues. V trimming: 6 bases; J trimming: 6 bases; junction bases outside the gene matches: 7. CDR3 bases: TGTGCCAGCAGAGCCGGGACAGGGGGTCGCGAGCAGTACTTC. It codes for CASRAGTGGREQYF.

This clonotype appeared once. The chain has TRBV3-1 and TRBJ2-7; 8 bases agree with TRBD1. The CDR3 has 15 residues. CDR1 is LGHDT, CDR2 YNNKEL, per germline (reference sequence). The ends lost 1 base at V and 2 bases at J; junction bases unmatched: 4. The CDR3 is CASSQGQGPTYEQYF. DNA for the CDR3: TGTGCCAGCAGCCAAGGACAGGGGCCGACCTACGAGCAGTACTTC.

This clonotype came up once. The chain employs TRBV2 and TRBJ1-6; D perhaps matches TRBD1 (5 bases). Trimming took off 4 bases at V and 9 bases at J, with 16 bases between the two ends. Per the germline V gene, CDR1 is SNHLY and CDR2 is FYNNEI. There are 15 residues in the CDR3. The CDR3 DNA is TGTGCCAGCAGTGGGGGACTGTTGCGGGGTTCACCCCTCCACTTT. Protein sequence: CASSGGLLRGSPLHF.

The V gene is TRBV18, the J gene TRBJ1-1, with a tentative D call TRBD1 (5 bases). CDR1 and CDR2 (germline): KGHSH, LQKENI. The CDR3 loop spans 15 amino acids. Between the trimmed V and J ends, which lost 3 bases and 5 bases, there was a span of 16 bases. The CDR3 DNA reads TGTGCCAGCTCACCCACGGGGCGCGGGAGGACTGAAGCTTTCTTT. Its translation: CASSPTGRGRTEAFF.

The chain carries TRBV28 and TRBJ2-2, with 15 bases aligning to TRBD2. Germline CDR1 reads MDHEN; CDR2 reads SYDVKM. The CDR3 has 17 residues. V was pared by 4 bases and J by 4 bases, with 4 bases of the junction left unmatched. For the CDR3, the DNA is TGTGCCAGCAGTTGGGGACTAGCGGGGGGCCCCACCGGGGAGCTGTTTTTT. Its translation is CASSWGLAGGPTGELFF.

V is TRBV29-1 and J is TRBJ2-1, with 14 bases identical to TRBD2. CDR1 is SQVTM, CDR2 ANQGSEA, per germline. CDR3 size: 13 residues. The chain's CDR3 is CTFGTSGSGEQFF. As DNA, the CDR3 is TGCACCTTCGGGACTAGCGGGAGCGGTGAGCAGTTCTTC.

This chain connects TRBV23-1 to TRBJ2-7, with TRBD2 as a possible D gene (5 bases). TRBV23-1 is identified as an open reading frame with a role that is uncertain. The CDR3 is 16 residues long. The germline V and J ends were trimmed by 3 bases and 4 bases, with 19 bases remaining between them. The DNA for the CDR3 is TGCGCCAGCAGTCACCCCGCGTGGAGGTGGGCTTACGAGCAGTACGTC. Encoded protein: CASSHPAWRWAYEQYV.

The V call is TRBV27, the J call TRBJ1-1; TRBD1 might be the D (5 bases). This CDR3 is built from 15 residues. Germline assignment: CDR1 MNHEY and CDR2 SMNVEV (reference sequence). V gave up 2 bases and J gave up 3 bases, with 13 bases separating them. CDR3 residues: CASSLGARVYTEAFF. The CDR3 DNA follows: TGTGCCAGCAGTTTAGGGGCCAGGGTCTACACTGAAGCTTTCTTT.

CDR3 nucleotide sequence: TGTGCTAGTGGTTTACAGCTTAGCAATCAGCCCCAGCATTTT. This codes for CASGLQLSNQPQHF. This chain connects TRBV12-5 to TRBJ1-5; D is unresolved. Germline V gene lookup returns CDR1 LGHNT and CDR2 FRNRAP. The CDR3 length is 14 residues. V lost 3 bases and J 0 bases, leaving 6 bases between the germline ends.

The V and J genes are TRBV2 and TRBJ1-1, with D perhaps matching TRBD1 (5 bases). Trimming shortened V by 6 bases and J by 1 base, and 15 bases separated the two germline ends. The CDR3 contains 15 residues. Germline V lookup: CDR1 SNHLY, CDR2 FYNNEI. CDR3 region: CASRTPGAGNTEAFF. DNA of the CDR3: TGTGCCAGCAGGACACCCGGGGCTGGGAACACTGAAGCTTTCTTT.

The CDR3 DNA reads as TGCGCCAGCAGTCCAACATGGGACCCCTACGAGCAGTACTTC. This encodes CASSPTWDPYEQYF. The gene calls are TRBV23-1 and TRBJ2-7, with D tentatively TRBD1 or TRBD2 (5 bases each). TRBV23-1 is filed as an ORF, its function uncertain. The CDR3 consists of 14 residues. Trimming pared 4 bases from V and 2 bases from J, leaving 12 bases between.

The table lists this clonotype with a count of one. J is TRBJ2-5 and V is TRBV3-1; 8 bases align to TRBD2. V gave up 0 bases and J gave up 2 bases; unmatched junction bases: 5. Germline CDR1 LGHDT, CDR2 YNNKEL (reference sequence). The CDR3 consists of 16 residues. CDR3 in amino acids: CASSQERVAGQETQYF. The CDR3 DNA reads TGTGCCAGCAGCCAAGAAAGGGTAGCGGGGCAAGAGACCCAGTACTTC.

V usage is TRBV20-1 and J usage is TRBJ2-1, with 7 bases lining up with TRBD1. This CDR3 has 15 residues. Germline V gene lookup returns CDR1 DFQATT and CDR2 SNEGSKA (reference sequence). J lost 2 bases, V lost 2 bases, and 6 bases had no gene match. CDR3 coding DNA: TGCAGTGCTAGACCTGACAGGGTAACCTACAATGAGCAGTTCTTC. Protein sequence: CSARPDRVTYNEQFF.

The V call is TRBV12-5, the J call TRBJ2-1; unclear D gene. Germline assignment: CDR1 LGHNT and CDR2 FRNRAP. This CDR3 is built from 14 residues. Trimming left V 3 bases short and J 8 bases short, with 14 bases between. The CDR3 loop is CASGFLGIVYEQFF. In nucleotides, the CDR3 is TGTGCTAGTGGTTTCTTAGGGATTGTCTATGAGCAGTTCTTC.

The chain joins TRBV4-3 to TRBJ2-2; D may match TRBD1 or TRBD2 (6 bases each). V was pared by 4 bases and J by 2 bases, with 14 bases between. From germline, CDR1 is LGHNA and CDR2 YSLEER. The CDR3 is made up of 16 amino acids. The CDR3 DNA reads TGCGCCAGCAGCCGAGATGGGGGGCGAAACACCGGGGAGCTGTTTTTT. Translating gives CASSRDGGRNTGELFF.

The V gene is TRBV4-1, the J gene TRBJ1-2, with D unresolved. Trimming pared 4 bases from V and 8 bases from J, leaving 14 bases between. CDR1 and CDR2 (germline): MGHRA, YSYEKL. This CDR3 is 13 amino acids long. The CDR3 here is CASSLGRLEGYTF. The CDR3 nucleotides are TGCGCCAGCAGCCTAGGGAGGCTAGAGGGCTACACCTTC.

The gene calls are TRBV18 and TRBJ2-3; a weak D match, TRBD2 (6 bases). The CDR3 spans 15 residues. Germline V gene lookup returns CDR1 KGHSH and CDR2 LQKENI. The V end lost 3 bases, the J end lost 4 bases, and 14 bases lay between the germline ends. The CDR3 sequence is CASSPSTGGADTQYF. The DNA for the CDR3 is TGTGCCAGCTCACCGTCTACAGGAGGGGCAGATACGCAGTATTTT.

This rearrangement joins TRBV27 to TRBJ1-2; D is possibly TRBD1 (5 bases). V lost 0 bases and J 7 bases, leaving 12 bases between the germline ends. The CDR3 is made up of 14 amino acids. Germline loops: CDR1 MNHEY, CDR2 SMNVEV (reference sequence). CDR3 nucleotide sequence: TGTGCCAGCAGTTTATCAAGCAGGGCCTCTGGCTACACCTTC. This encodes CASSLSSRASGYTF.

The chain combines TRBV24-1 with TRBJ1-1; D unclear. The CDR3 contains 13 residues. The ends were cut back, 4 bases at V and 3 bases at J, with 8 bases in the middle. Germline-derived CDR1 and CDR2 are KGHDR and SFDVKD. The CDR3 protein is CATSDRSYTEAFF. The CDR3, as DNA: TGTGCCACCAGTGACCGCAGTTACACTGAAGCTTTCTTT.

The genes are TRBV4-1 and TRBJ2-5, with TRBD2 matching 9 bases. With V trimmed by 2 bases and J by 4 bases, 5 bases remained unmatched. The CDR3 runs 15 residues. From germline, CDR1 is MGHRA and CDR2 YSYEKL. CDR3 loop: CASSQLSSGIETQYF. The CDR3 DNA follows: TGCGCCAGCAGCCAACTTTCTAGCGGGATAGAGACCCAGTACTTC.

This sequence joins TRBV11-1 and TRBJ2-3; D gene uncertain. Germline CDR1 reads SGHAT; CDR2 reads FQDESV (reference sequence). Trimming pared 5 bases from V and 13 bases from J, leaving 19 bases between. This CDR3 region has 13 residues. The CDR3 loop reads CASSILQGSEEYF. CDR3 nucleotide sequence: TGTGCCAGCAGCATACTACAAGGATCTGAGGAGTATTTT.

In this sample, this clonotype turned up once. The V and J genes are TRBV20-1 and TRBJ1-5, with unresolved D. Per germline, CDR1 DFQATT and CDR2 SNEGSKA (reference sequence). Trimming removed 0 bases at V and 7 bases at J, with 13 bases between. The CDR3 runs 14 residues. CDR3 coding DNA: TGCAGTGCTAGAGATCCTTCAGGTGCGCAGCCCCAGCATTTT. Translation gives CSARDPSGAQPQHF.

DNA of the CDR3: TGTGCCAGCAGCTTGGGACCCTCCCAAGAGACCCAGTACTTC. Its translation: CASSLGPSQETQYF. This chain uses TRBV5-5 with TRBJ2-5; D call uncertain. The CDR3 runs 14 residues. The V gene lost 0 bases and the J gene lost 1 base, with 7 bases spanning the gap. The V gene's germline CDR1 is SGHKS and CDR2 YYEKEE (reference sequence).

This chain's CDR3 is CATQALEIGEYEQYF. The CDR3 DNA is TGTGCCACCCAGGCTCTAGAGATAGGAGAGTACGAGCAGTACTTC. The chain couples TRBV28 to TRBJ2-7; D unclear. Deletions cut 10 bases from V and 4 bases from J, with 23 bases between. Germline CDR1 reads MDHEN; CDR2 reads SYDVKM. The CDR3 sequence is 15 residues long.

CDR3 residues: CASSVGKGNQPQHF. The CDR3 DNA sequence: TGTGCCAGCAGCGTAGGGAAGGGCAATCAGCCCCAGCATTTT. This chain uses TRBV9 with TRBJ1-5; D gene ambiguous. The CDR3 is 14 amino acids. Germline V gene sequence: CDR1 SGDLS, CDR2 YYNGEE. V dropped 0 bases and J dropped 2 bases, with 6 bases sitting between them.